The 32 T cell receptor beta chains in this list originate from one sample, sequenced in a study of cytomegalovirus exposure and HLA in healthy donors. The PCR had 60 Vbeta and 13 Jbeta primers. TCRdb's table, derived via immunoSEQ multiplex PCR, lists solely in-frame clones and lacks some. The sample consists of roughly 110,000 clones, roughly 80% of them appearing once. Sequenced input: PBMCs. Receptors originate from a man under 40 in good health and CMV-seronegative.

The chain joins TRBV9 to TRBJ2-3; 7 bases are a match to TRBD2. Losses at the gene ends were 5 bases for V and 0 bases for J; bases not matched to a gene: 9. CDR3 length: 16 amino acids. Germline V CDR1 and CDR2: SGDLS, YYNGEE. In DNA form, the CDR3 reads TGTGCCAGCAGTGACCTAGCGGCCCCTAGCACAGATACGCAGTATTTT. Encoded protein: CASSDLAAPSTDTQYF.

V is TRBV9 and J is TRBJ1-1; D perhaps matches TRBD1 (6 bases). CDR1 is SGDLS, CDR2 YYNGEE, per germline. Trimming took 2 bases from V and 3 from J, leaving 20 bases between them. There are 17 residues in the CDR3. Here the CDR3 DNA reads TGTGCCAGCAGCGTGGGTCCGGGGGGGCTTCGGGACACTGAAGCTTTCTTT. This translates into CASSVGPGGLRDTEAFF.

V and J are TRBV6-5 and TRBJ2-3, with 12 bases matching TRBD1. The CDR3 has 13 residues. Per germline, CDR1 MNHEY and CDR2 SVGAGI. J was trimmed by 9 bases and V by 10 bases; bases with no gene match: 8. The CDR3: CATDGGQGATQYF. The CDR3 DNA reads TGTGCCACCGACGGGGGACAGGGGGCCACGCAGTATTTT.

This sequence joins TRBV5-4 and TRBJ2-3, with D possibly matching TRBD2 (5 bases). Germline loops: CDR1 SGHNT, CDR2 YYREEE (reference sequence). Trimming pared 1 base from V and 0 bases from J, leaving 15 bases between. The CDR3 consists of 17 residues. CDR3 sequence (DNA): TGTGCCAGCAGCTTGTACGCTAGCCGCTCTAGCACAGATACGCAGTATTTT. Encoded protein: CASSLYASRSSTDTQYF.

The chain recombines TRBV7-8 with TRBJ1-4, with D perhaps TRBD1 (5 bases). The CDR3 runs to 14 residues. Germline V gives CDR1 SGHVS, CDR2 FQNEAQ. Trimming stripped 2 bases from V and 7 bases from J, with 11 bases between. The DNA for the CDR3 is TGTGCCAGCAGCTTATACGGGGGAGGTGAAAAACTGTTTTTT. The encoded protein is CASSLYGGGEKLFF.

The chain uses TRBV7-9 and TRBJ1-2; D unclear. V lost 8 bases and J 1 base, leaving 17 bases between the germline ends. There are 15 residues in the CDR3. The V gene's germline CDR1 is SEHNR and CDR2 FQNEAQ (reference sequence). The CDR3 is CASSRLLEFNYGYTF. In DNA, the CDR3 is TGTGCCAGCTCCCGACTGTTAGAGTTTAACTATGGCTACACCTTC.

This clone was seen a single time. The chain is built from TRBV5-1 and TRBJ2-3, with D maybe TRBD1 (6 bases). Deletions cut 2 bases from V and 2 bases from J, with 9 bases between. This CDR3 spans 14 amino acids. The V gene's germline CDR1 is SGHRS and CDR2 YFSETQ. The CDR3 here is CASSFDRHTDTQYF. In nucleotides, the CDR3 is TGCGCCAGCAGCTTTGACAGGCACACAGATACGCAGTATTTT.

This chain uses TRBV11-2 with TRBJ2-1, with D tentatively TRBD1 (6 bases). Looked up from germline, CDR1 is SGHAT and CDR2 is FQNNGV. Between the trimmed V and J ends, which lost 5 bases and 0 bases, there was a span of 17 bases. CDR3 size: 17 residues. The CDR3 DNA reads as TGTGCCAGCAGCCCAGGGGCGTCCCGGAGCTCCTACAATGAGCAGTTCTTC. It specifies CASSPGASRSSYNEQFF.

This clone was observed a handful of times. This chain joins TRBV6-1 and TRBJ2-7; 7 bases are shared with TRBD1. V trimming: 7 bases; J trimming: 3 bases; junction bases outside the gene matches: 9. The CDR3 contains 14 residues. Germline lookup yields CDR1 MNHNS and CDR2 SASEGT. The CDR3 DNA follows: TGTGCCAGCACCCCGACAGGGAATGTCTACGAGCAGTACTTC. Protein product: CASTPTGNVYEQYF.

V is TRBV10-2 and J is TRBJ2-7, with TRBD1 as a possible D gene (6 bases). CDR1 is WSHSY, CDR2 SAAADI, per germline. The germline V and J ends were trimmed by 6 bases and 3 bases, with 6 bases remaining between them. The length of the CDR3 is 11 residues. The CDR3 sequence: CASRDSYEQYF. DNA for the CDR3: TGCGCCAGCAGGGACAGCTACGAGCAGTACTTC.

This chain connects TRBV4-1 to TRBJ2-7, with TRBD2 matching 10 bases. CDR3 length equals 15 residues. Trimming took 0 bases from V and 9 from J; bases not matched to a gene: 8. CDR1 and CDR2 from the germline V gene are MGHRA and YSYEKL. The CDR3 bases are TGCGCCAGCAGCCAAGATCGGCTAGCGGGGGTCGGGCAGTACTTC. Amino acid sequence: CASSQDRLAGVGQYF.

The rearrangement uses TRBV14 and TRBJ1-2; no reliable D call. Trimming took 0 bases from V and 1 from J, leaving 6 bases between them. CDR1 and CDR2 from the germline V gene are SGHDN and FVKESK. This CDR3 region has 14 residues. DNA of the CDR3: TGTGCCAGCAGCCAAGAATCTATTAACTATGGCTACACCTTC. Translating gives CASSQESINYGYTF.

The genes are TRBV5-6 and TRBJ1-1; D gene unclear. CDR1 and CDR2 (germline): SGHDT, YYEEEE. The CDR3 loop spans 14 amino acids. V lost 0 bases, J lost 2 bases, and 8 bases lay in between. The CDR3 DNA is TGTGCCAGCAGCTTGGTAGAGATTAACACTGAAGCTTTCTTT. It codes for CASSLVEINTEAFF.

The chain links TRBV7-6 to TRBJ2-3; 9 nucleotides agree with TRBD2. CDR1 SGHVS and CDR2 FNYEAQ come from the germline V gene. This CDR3 has 16 amino acids. V lost 6 bases, J lost 2 bases, and 9 bases stayed unmatched. In nucleotides, the CDR3 is TGTGCCAGCAGGATGGTAGCGGGGGCCACCACAGATACGCAGTATTTT. This encodes CASRMVAGATTDTQYF.

The chain uses TRBV5-4 and TRBJ2-4; tentative D call: TRBD2 (5 bases). The CDR3 loop spans 15 amino acids. Trimming took 5 bases from V and 0 from J, leaving 12 bases between them. CDR1 and CDR2 from the germline V gene are SGHNT and YYREEE (reference sequence). The CDR3 nucleotides are TGTGCCAGCAGTCCCGGACTTATAGCCAAAAACATTCAGTACTTC. This translates into CASSPGLIAKNIQYF.

The chain recombines TRBV9 with TRBJ2-3; maybe TRBD1 (6 bases). The germline V and J ends were trimmed by 0 bases and 7 bases, with 9 bases remaining between them. This CDR3 spans 13 amino acids. Germline V gene sequence: CDR1 SGDLS, CDR2 YYNGEE. CDR3 amino acids: CASSVVGGNTQYF. The CDR3 DNA reads TGTGCCAGCAGCGTAGTTGGGGGCAATACGCAGTATTTT.

This chain uses TRBV5-4 with TRBJ2-7; TRBD2 is a possible D gene (6 bases). V lost 3 bases to trimming and J lost 3 bases, with 16 bases between them. Germline V gene lookup returns CDR1 SGHNT and CDR2 YYREEE (reference sequence). This CDR3 is 15 amino acids long. The CDR3 loop reads CASSWGTGGIYEQYF. In DNA form, the CDR3 reads TGTGCCAGCAGCTGGGGGACTGGAGGAATCTACGAGCAGTACTTC.

This clone was observed a handful of times. The J gene is TRBJ2-3, the V gene TRBV4-2; 10 nucleotides align to TRBD2. Germline V gives CDR1 LGHNA, CDR2 YNFKEQ. The CDR3 runs 18 residues. With 7 bases clipped from V and 6 bases from J, the junction kept 19 bases outside the gene matches. CDR3 nucleotides: TGTGCCAGCACTCAAAGGCTAGCGGGGGACCGGATCGGGGATACGCAGTATTTT. Translated: CASTQRLAGDRIGDTQYF.

The chain recombines TRBV13 with TRBJ2-3; TRBD2 aligns across 15 bases. The germline gives CDR1 PRHDT, CDR2 FYEKMQ (reference sequence). This CDR3 has 21 amino acids. Unmatched junction bases numbered 18, after V lost 7 bases and J lost 1 base. The CDR3 loop is CASTGRWTGTSGGPGTDTQYF. The CDR3 DNA reads TGTGCCAGCACCGGGCGGTGGACAGGGACTAGCGGGGGGCCCGGCACAGATACGCAGTATTTT.

The chain couples TRBV7-9 to TRBJ2-5, with TRBD2 matching over 12 bases. CDR1 is SEHNR, CDR2 FQNEAQ, per germline (reference sequence). Trimming at V came to 5 bases and at J to 2 bases, leaving 6 bases not matched to a gene. The CDR3 totals 16 residues. The CDR3 nucleotides are TGTGCCAGCAGCCCCACTAGCGGGAGGCCGCAAGAGACCCAGTACTTC. This encodes CASSPTSGRPQETQYF.

Details on this clone: A read error may account for a junction end that differs from germline. V and J are TRBV10-3 and TRBJ2-2; TRBD1 is a possible D gene (5 bases). The CDR3 spans 14 residues. Germline V gene lookup returns CDR1 ENHRY and CDR2 SYGVKD. CDR3 loop: CALRHRTNTGELFF. CDR3 in DNA: TGTGCCCTCAGGCACAGGACGAACACCGGGGAGCTGTTTTTT.

The gene calls are TRBV9 and TRBJ2-2; D unresolved. Per the germline V gene, CDR1 is SGDLS and CDR2 is YYNGEE. Trimming stripped 4 bases from V and 4 bases from J, with 8 bases between. The CDR3 consists of 13 residues. CDR3 sequence (DNA): TGTGCCAGCAGCCGTCCTAGCACCGGGGAGCTGTTTTTT. Its protein is CASSRPSTGELFF.

The V gene is TRBV28, the J gene TRBJ2-7; the D gene is possibly TRBD2 (7 bases). Germline V lookup: CDR1 MDHEN, CDR2 SYDVKM. This CDR3 comprises 16 residues. V shed 5 bases and J shed 4 bases, with 21 bases lying between them. CDR3 DNA: TGTGCCAGCAGTCCCCGACCGGGGGGAGGGGGATACGAGCAGTACTTC. This translates into CASSPRPGGGGYEQYF. Variable domain in full (rest from reference TRBV28 and TRBJ2-7): DVKVTQSSRYLVKRTGEKVFLECVQDMDHENMFWYRQDPGLGLRLIYFSYDVKMKEKGDIPEGYSVSREKKERFSLILESASTNQTSMYLCASSPRPGGGGYEQYFGPGTRLTVT.

The rearrangement links TRBV30 to TRBJ2-1; perhaps TRBD2 as D (7 bases). CDR3 size: 19 residues. V lost 6 bases, J lost 0 bases, and 27 bases lay in between. The germline gives CDR1 GTSNPN, CDR2 SVGIG (reference sequence). The CDR3 nucleotides are TGTGCCTGTCCCGGTGAGGGGGGGGCAGGAAGATACTCCTACAATGAGCAGTTCTTC. This codes for CACPGEGGAGRYSYNEQFF.

The chain recombines TRBV6-1 with TRBJ2-1; 7 nucleotides line up with TRBD2. Trimming cost V 6 bases and J 10 bases; bases outside gene matches: 9. The germline CDR1 and CDR2 sequences are MNHNS and SASEGT. The length of the CDR3 is 13 residues. Written as DNA, the CDR3 is TGTGCCAGCAGCTTGGGGGGGGTCGGAGAGCAGTTCTTC. Translation gives CASSLGGVGEQFF.

This clone was found a few times. V is TRBV6-5 and J is TRBJ1-1; 8 bases match TRBD1. V was pared by 6 bases and J by 2 bases, with 8 bases of the junction left unmatched. Germline-derived CDR1 and CDR2 are MNHEY and SVGAGI. CDR3 length: 15 amino acids. CDR3 loop: CASSQRDRINTEAFF. The CDR3 nucleotides are TGTGCCAGCAGCCAACGGGACAGGATAAACACTGAAGCTTTCTTT.

The V call is TRBV6-1, the J call TRBJ2-7; 10 nucleotides align to TRBD2. CDR1 MNHNS and CDR2 SASEGT come from the germline V gene. Trimming at V came to 2 bases and at J to 5 bases, leaving 9 bases not matched to a gene. The CDR3 has 16 amino acids. The CDR3 sequence: CASSEPDSGRIDEQYF. The DNA of the CDR3 is TGTGCCAGCAGTGAACCAGATAGCGGGAGGATCGACGAGCAGTACTTC.

V is TRBV9 and J is TRBJ2-5, with 7 bases identical to TRBD1. CDR3 size: 14 residues. V was pared by 4 bases and J by 5 bases, with 8 bases of the junction left unmatched. Germline V gene sequence: CDR1 SGDLS, CDR2 YYNGEE. The CDR3 protein is CASSLHDRAETQYF. The CDR3 region has the DNA TGTGCCAGCAGCCTCCACGACAGGGCGGAGACCCAGTACTTC.

V and J are TRBV6-5 and TRBJ1-6; tentative D call: TRBD1 (6 bases). Germline V gene lookup returns CDR1 MNHEY and CDR2 SVGAGI. This CDR3 region has 16 residues. V was cut by 0 bases and J by 5 bases, with 11 bases left in between. CDR3 sequence: CASSYSRGNNNSPLHF. CDR3 coding DNA: TGTGCCAGCAGTTACTCGAGGGGGAACAATAATTCACCCCTCCACTTT.

This clone was seen once. The chain recombines TRBV10-3 with TRBJ2-7; 12 bases align to TRBD2. The junction had 5 bases not matched to a gene; V was cut back by 6 bases and J by 11 bases. This CDR3 is built from 12 residues. Germline V CDR1 and CDR2: ENHRY, SYGVKD. The CDR3 DNA reads as TGTGCCATCAGCGGGACTAGCGGGCGAGAGTACTTC. This translates into CAISGTSGREYF.

This clone is a singleton in its sample. The genes are TRBV27 and TRBJ1-1; perhaps TRBD1 as D (5 bases). With 3 bases removed from V and 8 bases from J, the gap between germline ends came to 13 bases. CDR3 length: 13 residues. CDR1 is MNHEY and CDR2 is SMNVEV in the germline V gene (reference sequence). DNA of the CDR3: TGTGCCAGCAGTTTTTTCGGTGGGGGGGAAGCTTTCTTT. This gives the protein CASSFFGGGEAFF.

This clone has a handful of counts. The gene calls are TRBV6-5 and TRBJ2-5; the D gene is possibly TRBD1 (6 bases). V was pared by 4 bases and J by 5 bases, with 14 bases between. Germline V CDR1 and CDR2: MNHEY, SVGAGI. The CDR3 contains 14 residues. For the CDR3, the DNA is TGTGCCAGCAGTTCTCTGGGGGCAAGGGAGACCCAGTACTTC. Encoded protein: CASSSLGARETQYF.